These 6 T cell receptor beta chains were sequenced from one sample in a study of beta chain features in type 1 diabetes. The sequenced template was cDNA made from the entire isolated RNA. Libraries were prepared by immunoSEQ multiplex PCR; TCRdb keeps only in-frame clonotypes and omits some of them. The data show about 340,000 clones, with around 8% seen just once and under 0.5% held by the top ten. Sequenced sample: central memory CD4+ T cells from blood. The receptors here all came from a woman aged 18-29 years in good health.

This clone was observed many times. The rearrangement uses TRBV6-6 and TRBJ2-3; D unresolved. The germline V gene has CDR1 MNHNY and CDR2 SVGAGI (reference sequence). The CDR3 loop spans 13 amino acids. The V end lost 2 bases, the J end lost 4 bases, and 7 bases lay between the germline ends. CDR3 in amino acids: CASSYMLADTQYF. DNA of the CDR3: TGTGCCAGCAGTTACATGCTGGCAGATACGCAGTATTTT.

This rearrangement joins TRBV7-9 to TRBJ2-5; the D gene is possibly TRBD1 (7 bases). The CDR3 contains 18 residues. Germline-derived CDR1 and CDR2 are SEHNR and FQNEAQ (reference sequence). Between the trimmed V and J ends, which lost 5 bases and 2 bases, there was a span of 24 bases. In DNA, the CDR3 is TGTGCCAGCAGCCCCATATCGCGGGGACAGTCGTATCAAGAGACCCAGTACTTC. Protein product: CASSPISRGQSYQETQYF.

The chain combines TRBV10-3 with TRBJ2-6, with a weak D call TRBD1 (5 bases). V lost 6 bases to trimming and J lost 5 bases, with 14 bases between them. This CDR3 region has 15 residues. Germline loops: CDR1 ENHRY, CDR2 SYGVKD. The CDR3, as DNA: TGTGCCATCAGACCCGACAGCGCGCGGGCCAACGTCCTGACTTTC. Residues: CAIRPDSARANVLTF.

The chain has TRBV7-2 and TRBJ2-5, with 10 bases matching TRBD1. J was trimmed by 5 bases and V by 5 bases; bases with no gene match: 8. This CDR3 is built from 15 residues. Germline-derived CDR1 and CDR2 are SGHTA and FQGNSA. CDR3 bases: TGTGCCAGCAGCAGCCTGGGACAGGGGAGGGAGACCCAGTACTTC. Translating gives CASSSLGQGRETQYF.

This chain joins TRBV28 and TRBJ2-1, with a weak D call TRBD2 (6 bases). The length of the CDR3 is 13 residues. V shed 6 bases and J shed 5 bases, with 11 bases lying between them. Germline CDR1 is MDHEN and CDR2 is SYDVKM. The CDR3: CASRAGLNNEQFF. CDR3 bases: TGTGCCAGCAGGGCGGGACTTAACAATGAGCAGTTCTTC.

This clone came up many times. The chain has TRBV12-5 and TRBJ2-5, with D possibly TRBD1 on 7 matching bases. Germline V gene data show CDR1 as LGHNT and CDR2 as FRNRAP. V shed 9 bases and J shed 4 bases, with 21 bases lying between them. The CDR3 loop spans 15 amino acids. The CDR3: CASALGGTARETQYF. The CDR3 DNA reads TGTGCTAGCGCTCTTGGCGGGACAGCCAGAGAGACCCAGTACTTC.